Each of the 24 T cell receptor beta chains below was sequenced from the same sample in a study of liver allograft versus peripheral blood T cells. Study details: Transplanted-liver T cell receptor repertoires were compared with recipients' peripheral blood repertoires.

MiXCR, applied by TCRdb to the reads, yields one record per CDR3 protein. The sample carries 5,000 to 6,500 distinct CDR3 sequences, more than 15% recorded once. These receptors were collected from a human patient who had a liver transplant. Some T cells could come from the graft donor.

This clonotype was seen a few times. The chain combines TRBV5-6 with TRBJ2-1; perhaps TRBD2 as D (5 bases). The CDR3 length is 14 residues. Trimming removed 8 bases from V and 5 bases from J, with 17 bases in between. Germline CDR1 SGHDT, CDR2 YYEEEE. DNA for the CDR3: TGTGCCAGTCTTCCCCCCGGGGATGACAATGAGCAGTTCTTC. It translates to CASLPPGDDNEQFF.

Judged by abundance, this clonotype is medium-sized. V usage is TRBV6-1 and J usage is TRBJ2-6; D not resolved. Germline V gene lookup returns CDR1 MNHNS and CDR2 SASEGT. The germline V and J ends were trimmed by 6 bases and 0 bases, with 9 bases remaining between them. This CDR3 contains 15 residues. The CDR3 bases are TGTGCCAGCAGACCAACTAACTCTGGGGCCAACGTCCTGACTTTC. Residues: CASRPTNSGANVLTF.

This clonotype was recorded at least ten times. The chain carries TRBV28 and TRBJ2-5, with 11 bases that match TRBD2. CDR1 is MDHEN and CDR2 is SYDVKM in the germline V gene. The ends lost 6 bases at V and 5 bases at J; junction bases unmatched: 8. CDR3 size: 15 residues. The CDR3 sequence is CASRISGGAIETQYF. As DNA, the CDR3 is TGTGCCAGCAGGATTAGCGGGGGGGCGATTGAGACCCAGTACTTC.

By sample share, this clonotype is medium-sized. The gene calls are TRBV7-2 and TRBJ1-6; 7 bases fit TRBD1. Germline CDR1 is SGHTA and CDR2 is FQGNSA. The CDR3 runs to 16 residues. The junction had 14 bases not matched to a gene; V was cut back by 5 bases and J by 10 bases. This CDR3 reads CASSPDDRAEGSPLHF. In nucleotides, the CDR3 is TGTGCCAGCAGCCCAGACGACAGGGCCGAGGGGTCACCCCTCCACTTT.

This clonotype was counted a few times. The CDR3 loop reads CASSPRDFSEQYF. CDR3 bases: TGTGCCAGCAGCCCCCGGGACTTCAGCGAGCAGTACTTC. The rearrangement joins TRBV11-2 to TRBJ2-7; a weak D match, TRBD2 (6 bases). This CDR3 comprises 13 residues. CDR1 is SGHAT, CDR2 FQNNGV, per germline. With 5 bases removed from V and 6 bases from J, the gap between germline ends came to 14 bases.

This clonotype came up many times. The V call is TRBV5-6, the J call TRBJ1-6, with D uncertain. The CDR3 sequence is 16 residues long. Trimming removed 0 bases from V and 4 bases from J, with 11 bases in between. CDR1 is SGHDT, CDR2 YYEEEE, per germline. The CDR3 DNA follows: TGTGCCAGCAGCTTGGACCCGCCCGATTATAATTCACCCCTCCACTTT. Protein: CASSLDPPDYNSPLHF.

This clonotype was seen more than once but under ten times. The V gene is TRBV7-9, the J gene TRBJ1-1; TRBD1 is a possible D gene (6 bases). Looked up from germline, CDR1 is SEHNR and CDR2 is FQNEAQ (reference sequence). The CDR3 is made up of 13 amino acids. V was pared by 4 bases and J by 5 bases, with 11 bases between. For the CDR3, the DNA is TGTGCCAGCAGCTCGACAGGTTATACTGAAGCTTTCTTT. Protein sequence: CASSSTGYTEAFF.

This chain connects TRBV28 to TRBJ2-5; 13 nucleotides line up with TRBD2. J lost 3 bases, V lost 6 bases, and 16 bases had no gene match. The CDR3 is 19 amino acids. CDR1 and CDR2 from the germline V gene are MDHEN and SYDVKM. DNA of the CDR3: TGTGCCAGCAGCCCCGTTCGGGGGACTAGCGGGGAAGTTGAAGAGACCCAGTACTTC. This sequence encodes CASSPVRGTSGEVEETQYF.

In this sample, this clonotype turned up a few times. The gene calls are TRBV12-3 or TRBV12-4 and TRBJ1-2; D call uncertain. The CDR3 extends over 14 amino acids. Trimming stripped 5 bases from V and 2 bases from J, with 12 bases between. The CDR3 is CASSLSVGNYGYTF. The CDR3 DNA is TGTGCCAGCAGTCTTTCAGTGGGGAACTATGGCTACACCTTC.

Here the CDR3 reads CASSEYDSGPETQYF. The CDR3 DNA reads TGTGCCAGCAGTGAATATGATTCGGGTCCAGAGACCCAGTACTTC. The rearrangement joins TRBV25-1 to TRBJ2-5; D gene ambiguous. CDR3 size: 15 residues. CDR1 MGHDK and CDR2 SYGVNS come from the germline V gene. Trimming cost V 0 bases and J 4 bases, with 12 bases left between them.

This clonotype ranks as medium-sized. This chain joins TRBV9 and TRBJ1-4; D is uncertain. Trimming left V 0 bases short and J 5 bases short, with 5 bases between. Germline V lookup: CDR1 SGDLS, CDR2 YYNGEE. The CDR3 contains 13 residues. The CDR3 DNA reads as TGTGCCAGCAGCGTAGGAGGGAATGAAAAACTGTTTTTT. As protein: CASSVGGNEKLFF.

The chain links TRBV19 to TRBJ2-7; 9 nucleotides agree with TRBD1. Germline-derived CDR1 and CDR2 are LNHDA and SQIVND (reference sequence). The V and J ends lost 10 bases and 3 bases, in that order; junction bases with no gene match: 10. The CDR3 has 14 amino acids. The CDR3 DNA sequence: TGTGCCACCACGGCGGGACAGGGAGGCTACGAGCAGTACTTC. It is translated as CATTAGQGGYEQYF.

This clonotype was seen at least ten times. V usage is TRBV27 and J usage is TRBJ2-3, with D possibly matching TRBD1 (6 bases). CDR3 size: 15 residues. Germline lookup yields CDR1 MNHEY and CDR2 SMNVEV (reference sequence). With 6 bases removed from V and 0 bases from J, the gap between germline ends came to 13 bases. This chain's CDR3 is CASSLTGYSTDTQYF. DNA of the CDR3: TGTGCCAGCAGCTTGACAGGTTACAGCACAGATACGCAGTATTTT.

With regard to this clonotype: Just one base apart from a much larger clone, this may be a read error. The J gene is TRBJ1-5, the V gene TRBV19; TRBD1 might be the D (5 bases). Trimming stripped 6 bases from V and 1 base from J, with 10 bases between. The CDR3 consists of 14 residues. Germline V gives CDR1 LNHDA, CDR2 SQIVND (reference sequence). The CDR3 sequence: CASRPGRSNQPQHF. The DNA of the CDR3 is TGTGCCAGTAGACCAGGGAGGAGCAATCAGCCCCAGCATTTT.

This clonotype was observed at least ten times. The chain joins TRBV19 to TRBJ1-4; D is unclear. Germline CDR1 reads LNHDA; CDR2 reads SQIVND (reference sequence). This CDR3 has 11 residues. Trimming cost V 4 bases and J 5 bases, with 2 bases left between them. CDR3 bases: TGTGCCAGTAGTAAAAATGAAAAACTGTTTTTT. Its translation: CASSKNEKLFF.

This clonotype is classed as medium-sized. This sequence joins TRBV19 and TRBJ2-1; D is uncertain. Trimming pared 6 bases from V and 7 bases from J, leaving 13 bases between. The CDR3 totals 13 residues. CDR1 and CDR2 (germline): LNHDA, SQIVND (reference sequence). Here the CDR3 reads CASSWTGWNEQFF. The CDR3 coding sequence is TGTGCCAGTAGCTGGACGGGCTGGAATGAGCAGTTCTTC.

This clonotype has at least ten counts. The chain has TRBV6-5 and TRBJ2-1; the match to TRBD2 covers 9 bases. The CDR3 runs to 15 residues. V lost 7 bases to trimming and J lost 0 bases; unmatched junction nucleotides: 4. Germline CDR1 MNHEY, CDR2 SVGAGI. This chain's CDR3 is CASTFSGSSYNEQFF. CDR3 nucleotide sequence: TGTGCCAGCACCTTTAGCGGGAGCTCCTACAATGAGCAGTTCTTC.

The chain recombines TRBV6-5 with TRBJ2-3; a possible D gene is TRBD2 (5 bases). CDR1 is MNHEY and CDR2 is SVGAGI in the germline V gene. V lost 5 bases to trimming and J lost 6 bases, with 12 bases between them. The CDR3 extends over 13 amino acids. CDR3 protein: CASSATRVDTQYF. In nucleotides, the CDR3 is TGTGCCAGCAGTGCTACTAGGGTCGATACGCAGTATTTT.

This clonotype was counted between two and nine times. The chain employs TRBV19 and TRBJ1-4; no firm D call. The CDR3 is 12 residues long. V was cut by 1 base and J by 8 bases, with 5 bases left in between. Per germline, CDR1 LNHDA and CDR2 SQIVND (reference sequence). The CDR3 region has the DNA TGTGCCAGTAGTATAGGGGGAGAAAAACTGTTTTTT. This codes for CASSIGGEKLFF.

In this sample, this clonotype is medium-sized. The rearrangement uses TRBV24-1 and TRBJ2-1; the D call may be TRBD1 or TRBD2 (7 bases each). V was trimmed by 0 bases and J by 1 base, leaving 12 bases between them. There are 17 residues in the CDR3. Per germline, CDR1 KGHDR and CDR2 SFDVKD. The CDR3 region is CATSDLGQGGSYNEQFF. CDR3 sequence (DNA): TGTGCCACCAGTGATTTGGGGCAGGGGGGGTCCTACAATGAGCAGTTCTTC.

By its share, this clonotype is medium-sized. The gene calls are TRBV6-1 and TRBJ1-2; TRBD1 might be the D (5 bases). The CDR3 is 13 amino acids. Germline-derived CDR1 and CDR2 are MNHNS and SASEGT. The V gene lost 0 bases and the J gene lost 4 bases, with 6 bases spanning the gap. CDR3 amino acids: CASSEADTYGYTF. The CDR3, as DNA: TGTGCCAGCAGTGAAGCGGACACCTATGGCTACACCTTC.

This clonotype was counted at least ten times. J is TRBJ2-1 and V is TRBV24-1, with 10 bases lining up with TRBD2. The trim removed 5 bases at V and 5 bases at J, leaving 5 bases unmatched. This CDR3 region has 15 residues. Per the germline V gene, CDR1 is KGHDR and CDR2 is SFDVKD. This chain's CDR3 is CATSGGTSDNNEQFF. CDR3 coding DNA: TGTGCCACCAGTGGCGGGACTAGCGACAACAATGAGCAGTTCTTC.

Ten or more counts support this clonotype. J is TRBJ1-6 and V is TRBV20-1, with D possibly TRBD1 on 6 matching bases. This CDR3 contains 15 residues. Looked up from germline, CDR1 is DFQATT and CDR2 is SNEGSKA (reference sequence). The V gene lost 3 bases and the J gene lost 9 bases, with 18 bases spanning the gap. CDR3 region: CSASPGAGFSSPLHF. The CDR3 DNA reads TGCAGTGCTAGCCCAGGGGCAGGGTTCAGTTCACCCCTCCACTTT.

This clonotype was detected many times. The chain employs TRBV7-9 and TRBJ2-7; D unresolved. Trimming removed 2 bases from V and 0 bases from J, with 2 bases in between. The CDR3 has 12 residues. CDR1 is SEHNR and CDR2 is FQNEAQ in the germline V gene (reference sequence). The CDR3 here is CASSLNSYEQYF. CDR3 sequence (DNA): TGTGCCAGCAGCTTAAACTCCTACGAGCAGTACTTC.